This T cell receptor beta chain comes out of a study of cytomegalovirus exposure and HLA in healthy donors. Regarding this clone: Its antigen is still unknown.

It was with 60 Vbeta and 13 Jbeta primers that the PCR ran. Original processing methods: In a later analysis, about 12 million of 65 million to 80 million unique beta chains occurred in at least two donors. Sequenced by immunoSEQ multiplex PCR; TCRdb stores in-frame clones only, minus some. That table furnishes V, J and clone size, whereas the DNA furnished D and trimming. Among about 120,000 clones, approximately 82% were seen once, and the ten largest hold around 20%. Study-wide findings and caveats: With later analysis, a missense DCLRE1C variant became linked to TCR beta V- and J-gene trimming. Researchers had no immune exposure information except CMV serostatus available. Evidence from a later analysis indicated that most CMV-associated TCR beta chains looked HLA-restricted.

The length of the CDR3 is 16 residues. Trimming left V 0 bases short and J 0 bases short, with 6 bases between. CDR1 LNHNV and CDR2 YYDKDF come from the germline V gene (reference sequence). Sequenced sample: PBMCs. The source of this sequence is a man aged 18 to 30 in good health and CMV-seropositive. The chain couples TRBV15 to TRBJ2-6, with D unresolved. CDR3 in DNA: TGTGCCACCAGCAGAGATGGCGGCTCTGGGGCCAACGTCCTGACTTTC. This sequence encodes CATSRDGGSGANVLTF.